This passage covers 27 T cell receptor beta chains from one sample sequenced in a study of OX40 agonist ivuxolimab in advanced cancers. Profiling relied on immunoSEQ multiplex PCR, and the TCRdb table lists in-frame clones only, not all of them. The repertoire holds about 45,000 clones, just under 90% seen once, with 6% in the top ten. The starting material was CD4+ or CD8+ T cells sorted from blood, obtained in a trial of the OX40 agonist ivuxolimab. These receptors came from an adult with an advanced solid tumor such as melanoma, head and neck, liver or kidney cancer.

The chain uses TRBV7-9 and TRBJ1-1, with 8 bases matching TRBD1. Germline V gene data show CDR1 as SEHNR and CDR2 as FQNEAQ (reference sequence). V lost 5 bases to trimming and J lost 1 base; unmatched junction nucleotides: 9. The CDR3 runs to 16 residues. The CDR3 sequence is CASSLAAGTGNTEAFF. CDR3 coding DNA: TGTGCCAGCAGCCTGGCTGCCGGGACAGGGAACACTGAAGCTTTCTTT.

This chain uses TRBV11-2 with TRBJ1-4, with a weak D call TRBD1 (5 bases). V shed 5 bases and J shed 0 bases, with 10 bases lying between them. In germline, CDR1 is SGHAT, CDR2 FQNNGV. This CDR3 spans 15 amino acids. CDR3 amino acids: CASSLRQTTNEKLFF. CDR3 coding DNA: TGTGCCAGCAGCCTCCGACAGACAACTAATGAAAAACTGTTTTTT.

The chain links TRBV2 to TRBJ2-7; no definite D call. CDR1 and CDR2 (germline): SNHLY, FYNNEI. The ends were cut back, 2 bases at V and 6 bases at J, with 11 bases in the middle. The CDR3 totals 13 residues. The CDR3, as DNA: TGTGCCAGCAGTGAACTAGTGAAACGCGAGCAGTACTTC. It encodes CASSELVKREQYF.

The chain recombines TRBV28 with TRBJ1-5, with unresolved D. The ends were cut back, 5 bases at V and 3 bases at J, with 17 bases in the middle. Germline V gene lookup returns CDR1 MDHEN and CDR2 SYDVKM. CDR3 length: 16 amino acids. CDR3 sequence: CASSIPTVTTNQPQHF. CDR3 sequence (DNA): TGTGCCAGCAGTATCCCGACGGTTACAACCAATCAGCCCCAGCATTTT.

The V and J genes are TRBV10-2 and TRBJ1-3; D unclear. The V gene lost 5 bases and the J gene lost 2 bases, with 16 bases spanning the gap. This CDR3 is 16 amino acids long. In germline, CDR1 is WSHSY, CDR2 SAAADI. CDR3 sequence (DNA): TGCGCCAGCAGTATCGGACTCCTGCTCCCTGGAAACACCATATATTTT. Amino acids: CASSIGLLLPGNTIYF.

The rearrangement uses TRBV6-6 and TRBJ2-2; TRBD2 matches at 12 bases. CDR3 length: 15 amino acids. CDR1 MNHNY and CDR2 SVGAGI come from the germline V gene (reference sequence). Germline trimming cut 4 bases from V and 8 bases from J; bases unmatched to any gene: 5. DNA for the CDR3: TGTGCCAGCAGTTGGACTAGCGGGATTTCAGGGGAGCTGTTTTTT. This codes for CASSWTSGISGELFF.

This chain uses TRBV19 with TRBJ1-4; D gene uncertain. Germline values: CDR1 LNHDA, CDR2 SQIVND (reference sequence). The CDR3 runs 12 residues. Trimming removed 2 bases from V and 8 bases from J, with 6 bases in between. The CDR3 reads CASSITPEKLFF. CDR3 bases: TGTGCCAGTAGTATAACCCCCGAAAAACTGTTTTTT.

V gene TRBV11-2 combines with J gene TRBJ2-7; D may correspond to TRBD1 or TRBD2 (5 bases each). V lost 3 bases to trimming and J lost 1 base, with 13 bases between them. Germline-derived CDR1 and CDR2 are SGHAT and FQNNGV. This CDR3 region has 15 residues. CDR3 DNA sequence: TGTGCCAGCAGCTTCCCGGGACGGGGTTCCTACGAGCAGTACTTC. It specifies CASSFPGRGSYEQYF.

The rearrangement links TRBV7-9 to TRBJ2-1, with 8 bases that match TRBD2. Losses at the gene ends were 6 bases for V and 6 bases for J; bases not matched to a gene: 13. This CDR3 is 16 amino acids long. CDR1 is SEHNR and CDR2 is FQNEAQ in the germline V gene (reference sequence). CDR3 protein: CASSQQLSGSLNEQFF. The CDR3 DNA sequence: TGTGCCAGCAGTCAACAGTTGAGCGGGAGTCTCAATGAGCAGTTCTTC.

The V gene is TRBV2, the J gene TRBJ2-5, with D hard to call. The CDR3 has 13 residues. V lost 2 bases and J 3 bases, leaving 7 bases between the germline ends. Germline lookup yields CDR1 SNHLY and CDR2 FYNNEI. The CDR3 reads CASSEIPEETQYF. The CDR3 region has the DNA TGTGCCAGCAGTGAAATCCCCGAAGAGACCCAGTACTTC.

This clone has just one count. The chain carries TRBV10-1 and TRBJ1-2, with D uncertain. The germline CDR1 and CDR2 sequences are WNHNN and SYGVQD (reference sequence). CDR3 length equals 13 residues. V was pared by 5 bases and J by 3 bases, with 10 bases between. As DNA, the CDR3 is TGCGCCAGCAGTTTCACGGCTGACTATGGCTACACCTTC. This encodes CASSFTADYGYTF.

The chain joins TRBV19 to TRBJ2-7; 10 nucleotides line up with TRBD2. CDR3 length equals 13 residues. With V trimmed by 4 bases and J by 7 bases, 4 bases remained unmatched. Germline CDR1 LNHDA, CDR2 SQIVND (reference sequence). Here the CDR3 DNA reads TGTGCCAGTAGTACTAGCGGGAGTTTAGAGCAGTACTTC. Translating gives CASSTSGSLEQYF.

The chain couples TRBV6-5 to TRBJ1-1; D uncertain. V lost 5 bases to trimming and J lost 0 bases, with 7 bases between them. The length of the CDR3 is 13 residues. Germline V gene lookup returns CDR1 MNHEY and CDR2 SVGAGI. Here the CDR3 DNA reads TGTGCCAGCAGTCCCCGGGTGAACACTGAAGCTTTCTTT. This translates into CASSPRVNTEAFF.

The chain couples TRBV14 to TRBJ1-2; D is uncertain. The ends were cut back, 0 bases at V and 4 bases at J, with 6 bases in the middle. The CDR3 is 13 amino acids. Per the germline V gene, CDR1 is SGHDN and CDR2 is FVKESK. The CDR3 coding sequence is TGTGCCAGCAGCCAAGATCTCGCCTATGGCTACACCTTC. It is translated as CASSQDLAYGYTF.

The genes are TRBV13 and TRBJ2-3, with a tentative D call TRBD2 (5 bases). CDR3 size: 13 residues. Between the trimmed V and J ends, which lost 4 bases and 5 bases, there was a span of 10 bases. Germline assignment: CDR1 PRHDT and CDR2 FYEKMQ (reference sequence). This CDR3 is CASSSKGRDTQYF. DNA for the CDR3: TGTGCCAGCAGCTCTAAAGGGAGAGATACGCAGTATTTT.

V is TRBV14 and J is TRBJ1-1, with 10 bases matching TRBD1. This CDR3 comprises 16 residues. The germline CDR1 and CDR2 sequences are SGHDN and FVKESK. Trimming at V came to 1 base and at J to 0 bases, leaving 2 bases not matched to a gene. CDR3: CASSQGQGAVNTEAFF. CDR3 coding DNA: TGTGCCAGCAGCCAAGGACAGGGGGCGGTGAACACTGAAGCTTTCTTT.

This clone is a singleton in its sample. The rearrangement links TRBV30 to TRBJ1-6; 10 positions agree with TRBD1. V trimming: 1 base; J trimming: 7 bases; junction bases outside the gene matches: 4. The CDR3 has 15 residues. Germline CDR1 is GTSNPN and CDR2 is SVGIG (reference sequence). Here the CDR3 DNA reads TGTGCCTGGAGTGCTCCGGGACAGGGGAATTCACCCCTCCACTTT. Residues: CAWSAPGQGNSPLHF. Drawing the rest from reference TRBV30 and TRBJ1-6, the complete variable domain is SQTIHQWPATLVQPVGSPLSLECTVEGTSNPNLYWYRQAAGRGLQLLFYSVGIGQISSEVPQNLSASRPQDRQFILSSKKLLLSDSGFYLCAWSAPGQGNSPLHFGNGTRLTVT.

The chain joins TRBV28 to TRBJ2-5, with 9 bases that match TRBD1. J gave up 7 bases and V 5 bases, and 11 bases lay outside the gene matches. This CDR3 region has 15 residues. Germline-derived CDR1 and CDR2 are MDHEN and SYDVKM. The DNA of the CDR3 is TGTGCCAGCAGTCGGATATACAGGGGGCAGGGGACCCAGTACTTC. Translation: CASSRIYRGQGTQYF. Full variable domain (outside the CDR3, taken from reference TRBV28 and TRBJ2-5): DVKVTQSSRYLVKRTGEKVFLECVQDMDHENMFWYRQDPGLGLRLIYFSYDVKMKEKGDIPEGYSVSREKKERFSLILESASTNQTSMYLCASSRIYRGQGTQYFGPGTRLLVL.

The CDR3 DNA reads as TGCGCCAGCAGCCAAGAGGGGTATTACGAGCAGTACTTC. It specifies CASSQEGYYEQYF. The chain recombines TRBV4-1 with TRBJ2-7, with no clear D. The CDR3 covers 13 residues. Germline CDR1 MGHRA, CDR2 YSYEKL. V lost 0 bases, J lost 4 bases, and 7 bases lay in between.

The genes are TRBV6-5 and TRBJ2-7; no firm D call. The length of the CDR3 is 13 residues. The ends were cut back, 6 bases at V and 6 bases at J, with 15 bases in the middle. Looked up from germline, CDR1 is MNHEY and CDR2 is SVGAGI. The CDR3 DNA reads as TGTGCCAGCAGCGATCACGGACCCAGCGAGCAGTACTTC. Its translation: CASSDHGPSEQYF.

V is TRBV4-1 and J is TRBJ1-1; D is undetermined. With 0 bases removed from V and 2 bases from J, the gap between germline ends came to 7 bases. The CDR3 sequence is 14 residues long. Germline V gene sequence: CDR1 MGHRA, CDR2 YSYEKL. CDR3 sequence: CASSQDRRNTEAFF. DNA for the CDR3: TGCGCCAGCAGCCAAGACAGGAGAAACACTGAAGCTTTCTTT.

The DNA for the CDR3 is TGTGCCAGCAGCTTAGATGACAGCGGGAGCACCCACGAGCAGTACTTC. This codes for CASSLDDSGSTHEQYF. The rearrangement uses TRBV11-2 and TRBJ2-7, with 8 bases fitting TRBD2. CDR3 length: 16 residues. The ends lost 0 bases at V and 5 bases at J; junction bases unmatched: 9. Per germline, CDR1 SGHAT and CDR2 FQNNGV.

V gene TRBV4-2 combines with J gene TRBJ2-5; 8 nucleotides match TRBD2. CDR1 and CDR2 (germline): LGHNA, YNFKEQ. The CDR3 sequence is 15 residues long. The trim removed 1 base at V and 5 bases at J, leaving 6 bases unmatched. The CDR3 loop reads CASSQGSAGEETQYF. As DNA, the CDR3 is TGTGCCAGCAGCCAAGGCTCAGCGGGAGAGGAGACCCAGTACTTC.

The V and J genes are TRBV28 and TRBJ2-1; the D is unclear. Germline CDR1 MDHEN, CDR2 SYDVKM. V was cut by 8 bases and J by 8 bases, with 13 bases left in between. CDR3 size: 12 residues. The chain's CDR3 is CASRTFIDEQFF. The DNA for the CDR3 is TGTGCCAGCCGGACGTTTATCGATGAGCAGTTCTTC.

V and J are TRBV5-1 and TRBJ1-1; D not certain. Germline lookup yields CDR1 SGHRS and CDR2 YFSETQ. CDR3 size: 12 residues. V shed 5 bases and J shed 4 bases, with 9 bases lying between them. CDR3 protein: CASSEGSTEAFF. DNA of the CDR3: TGCGCCAGCAGTGAAGGTAGCACTGAAGCTTTCTTT. Using reference TRBV5-1 and TRBJ1-1 for the parts outside the CDR3, the full variable domain is KAGVTQTPRYLIKTRGQQVTLSCSPISGHRSVSWYQQTPGQGLQFLFEYFSETQRNKGNFPGRFSGRQFSNSRSEMNVSTLELGDSALYLCASSEGSTEAFFGQGTRLTVV.

The chain joins TRBV5-1 to TRBJ1-2; D not certain. The CDR3 is made up of 13 amino acids. V gave up 6 bases and J gave up 6 bases, with 15 bases separating them. Germline V gives CDR1 SGHRS, CDR2 YFSETQ. CDR3 protein: CASTTTPQNGYTF. CDR3 bases: TGCGCCAGCACCACGACCCCTCAGAATGGCTACACCTTC.

The chain is built from TRBV6-1 and TRBJ2-1; D is ambiguous. The CDR3 length is 13 residues. Per germline, CDR1 MNHNS and CDR2 SASEGT. V lost 5 bases and J lost 9, with 14 bases in between. CDR3 DNA: TGTGCCAGCAGTACATATCGTAACGCTGAGCAGTTCTTC. It codes for CASSTYRNAEQFF.